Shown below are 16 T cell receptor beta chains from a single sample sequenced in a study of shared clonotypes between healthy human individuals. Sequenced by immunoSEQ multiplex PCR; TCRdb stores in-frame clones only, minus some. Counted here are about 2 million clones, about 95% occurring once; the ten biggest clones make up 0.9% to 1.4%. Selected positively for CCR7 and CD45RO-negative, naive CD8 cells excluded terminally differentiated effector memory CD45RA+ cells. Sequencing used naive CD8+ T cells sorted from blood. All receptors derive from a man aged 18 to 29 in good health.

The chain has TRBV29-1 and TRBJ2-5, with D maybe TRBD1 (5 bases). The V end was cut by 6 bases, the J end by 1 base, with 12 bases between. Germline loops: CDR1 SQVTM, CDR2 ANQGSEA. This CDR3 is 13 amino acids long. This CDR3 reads CSVVDRFQETQYF. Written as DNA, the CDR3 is TGCAGCGTCGTAGACAGATTCCAAGAGACCCAGTACTTC.

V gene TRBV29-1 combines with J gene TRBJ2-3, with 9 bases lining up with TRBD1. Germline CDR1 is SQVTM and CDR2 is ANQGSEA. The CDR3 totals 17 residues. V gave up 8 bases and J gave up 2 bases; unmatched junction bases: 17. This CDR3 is CSMGTGRERGDTDTQYF. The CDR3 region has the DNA TGCAGCATGGGGACAGGGCGGGAGCGGGGCGACACAGATACGCAGTATTTT.

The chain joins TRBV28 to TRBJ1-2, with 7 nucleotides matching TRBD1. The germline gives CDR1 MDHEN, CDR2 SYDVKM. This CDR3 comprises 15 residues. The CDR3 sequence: CAISISGGNLYGYTF. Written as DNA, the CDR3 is TGTGCGATCTCCATCTCAGGGGGAAACCTCTATGGCTACACCTTC.

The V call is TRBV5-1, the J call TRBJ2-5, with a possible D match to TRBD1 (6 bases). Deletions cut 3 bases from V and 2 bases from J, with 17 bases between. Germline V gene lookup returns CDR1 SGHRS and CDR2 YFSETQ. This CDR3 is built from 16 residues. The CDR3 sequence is CASSSTRQELQETQYF. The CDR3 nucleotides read TGCGCCAGCAGCTCCACCCGACAGGAACTACAAGAGACCCAGTACTTC.

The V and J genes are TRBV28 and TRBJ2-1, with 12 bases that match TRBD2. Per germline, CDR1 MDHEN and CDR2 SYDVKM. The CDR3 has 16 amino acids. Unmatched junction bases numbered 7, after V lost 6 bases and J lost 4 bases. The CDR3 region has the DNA TGTGCCAGCAGCCCCACCGGACTAGCGGGGTACAATGAGCAGTTCTTC. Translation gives CASSPTGLAGYNEQFF.

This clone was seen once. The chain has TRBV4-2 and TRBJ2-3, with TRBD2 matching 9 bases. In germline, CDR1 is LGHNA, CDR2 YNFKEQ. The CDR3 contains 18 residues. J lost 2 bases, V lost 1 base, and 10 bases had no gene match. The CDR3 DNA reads TGTGCCAGCAGCCAAGGTGTCGTGGGGACTAGCCCCACAGATACGCAGTATTTT. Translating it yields CASSQGVVGTSPTDTQYF.

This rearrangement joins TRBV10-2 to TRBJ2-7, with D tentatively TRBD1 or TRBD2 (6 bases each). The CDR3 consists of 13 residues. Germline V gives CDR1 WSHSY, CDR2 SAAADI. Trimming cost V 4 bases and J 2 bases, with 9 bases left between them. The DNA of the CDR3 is TGCGCCAGCAGTGCTGGGGGGCCCTACGAGCAGTACTTC. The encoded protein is CASSAGGPYEQYF.

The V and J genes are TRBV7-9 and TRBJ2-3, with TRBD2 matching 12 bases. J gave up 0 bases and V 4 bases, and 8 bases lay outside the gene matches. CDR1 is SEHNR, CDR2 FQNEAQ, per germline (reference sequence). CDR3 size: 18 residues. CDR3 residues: CASSSGTSGSLSTDTQYF. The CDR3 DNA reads TGTGCCAGCAGCTCCGGGACTAGCGGGTCCCTTAGCACAGATACGCAGTATTTT.

The CDR3 DNA follows: TGTGCCAGCAGCCAAGATCCAGGTAGTCCCTACGAGCAGTACTTC. Translated: CASSQDPGSPYEQYF. This chain uses TRBV4-2 with TRBJ2-7; D unclear. Germline loops: CDR1 LGHNA, CDR2 YNFKEQ. V was shortened by 0 bases and J by 2 bases, with 11 bases between the two germline ends. The CDR3 has 15 residues.

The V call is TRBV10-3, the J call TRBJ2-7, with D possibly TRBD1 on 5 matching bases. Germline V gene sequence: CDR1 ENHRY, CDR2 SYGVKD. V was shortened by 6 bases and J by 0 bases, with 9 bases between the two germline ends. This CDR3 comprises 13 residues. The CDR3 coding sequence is TGTGCCATCAGACAGGAGAGCTCCTACGAGCAGTACTTC. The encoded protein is CAIRQESSYEQYF.

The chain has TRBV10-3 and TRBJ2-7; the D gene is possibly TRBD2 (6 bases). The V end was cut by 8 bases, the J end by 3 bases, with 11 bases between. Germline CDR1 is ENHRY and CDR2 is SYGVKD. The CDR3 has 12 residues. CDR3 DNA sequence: TGTGCCATCCGGGGGAGCCACTACGAGCAGTACTTC. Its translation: CAIRGSHYEQYF.

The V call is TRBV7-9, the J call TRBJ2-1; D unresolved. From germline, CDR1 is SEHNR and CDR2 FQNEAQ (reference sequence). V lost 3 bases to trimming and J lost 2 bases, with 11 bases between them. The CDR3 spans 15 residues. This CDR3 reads CASSLGQAPYNEQFF. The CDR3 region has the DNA TGTGCCAGCAGCTTGGGCCAGGCCCCCTACAATGAGCAGTTCTTC.

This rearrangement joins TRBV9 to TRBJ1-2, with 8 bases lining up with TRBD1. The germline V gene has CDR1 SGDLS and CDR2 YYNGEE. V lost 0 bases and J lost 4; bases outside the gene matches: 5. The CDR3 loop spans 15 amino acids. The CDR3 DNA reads TGTGCCAGCAGCGTAGTTCCAGGGGGCGGCTATGGCTACACCTTC. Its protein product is CASSVVPGGGYGYTF.

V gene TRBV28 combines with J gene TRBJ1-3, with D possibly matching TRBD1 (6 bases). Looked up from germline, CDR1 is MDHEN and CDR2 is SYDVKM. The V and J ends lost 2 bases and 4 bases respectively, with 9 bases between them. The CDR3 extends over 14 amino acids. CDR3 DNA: TGTGCCAGCAGTTTAGTACAGGGAGGAAACACCATATATTTT. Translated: CASSLVQGGNTIYF.

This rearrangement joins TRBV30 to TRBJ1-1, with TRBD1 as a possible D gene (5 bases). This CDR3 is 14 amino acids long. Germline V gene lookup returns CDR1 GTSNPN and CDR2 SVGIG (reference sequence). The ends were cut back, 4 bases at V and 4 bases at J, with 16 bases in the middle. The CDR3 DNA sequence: TGTGCCTGGAAAGAGTGGCTGGGGCCCACTGAAGCTTTCTTT. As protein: CAWKEWLGPTEAFF.

In DNA, the CDR3 is TGTGCCAGCAGCGCGGCTCCCGGGAGGCAAGAGACCCAGTACTTC. Encoded protein: CASSAAPGRQETQYF. The genes are TRBV7-8 and TRBJ2-5, with 7 bases that match TRBD2. Germline V CDR1 and CDR2: SGHVS, FQNEAQ. Trimming cost V 5 bases and J 2 bases; bases outside gene matches: 8. This CDR3 spans 15 amino acids.